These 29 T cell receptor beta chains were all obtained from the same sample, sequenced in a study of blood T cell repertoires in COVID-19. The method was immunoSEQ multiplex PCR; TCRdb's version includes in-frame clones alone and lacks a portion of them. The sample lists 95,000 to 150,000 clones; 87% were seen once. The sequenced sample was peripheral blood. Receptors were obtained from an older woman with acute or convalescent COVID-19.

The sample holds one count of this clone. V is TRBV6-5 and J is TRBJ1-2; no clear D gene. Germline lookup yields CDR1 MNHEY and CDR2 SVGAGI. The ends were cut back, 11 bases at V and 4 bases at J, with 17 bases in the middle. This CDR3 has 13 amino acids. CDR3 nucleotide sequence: TGTGCCGGAACAGACGGGGAGGTCTATGGCTACACCTTC. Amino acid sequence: CAGTDGEVYGYTF.

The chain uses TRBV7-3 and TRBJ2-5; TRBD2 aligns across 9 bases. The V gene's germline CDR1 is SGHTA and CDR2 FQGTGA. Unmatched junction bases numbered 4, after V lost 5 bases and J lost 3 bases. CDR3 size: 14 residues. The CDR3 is CASSTSSGEETQYF. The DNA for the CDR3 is TGTGCCAGCAGCACTTCTAGCGGGGAAGAGACCCAGTACTTC.

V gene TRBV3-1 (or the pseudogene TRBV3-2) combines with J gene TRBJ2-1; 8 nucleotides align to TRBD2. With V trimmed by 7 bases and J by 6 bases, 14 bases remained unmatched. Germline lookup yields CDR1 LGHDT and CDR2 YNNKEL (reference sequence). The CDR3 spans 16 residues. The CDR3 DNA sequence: TGTGCCAGCACCCCGCGGGGGGCGGCTAGGCTCAATGAGCAGTTCTTC. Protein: CASTPRGAARLNEQFF.

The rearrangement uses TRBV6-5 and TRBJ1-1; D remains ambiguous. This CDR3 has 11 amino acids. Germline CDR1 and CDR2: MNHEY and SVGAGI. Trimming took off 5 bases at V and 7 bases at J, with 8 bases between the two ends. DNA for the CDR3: TGTGCCAGCAGTACAGCCTTTGAAGCTTTCTTT. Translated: CASSTAFEAFF.

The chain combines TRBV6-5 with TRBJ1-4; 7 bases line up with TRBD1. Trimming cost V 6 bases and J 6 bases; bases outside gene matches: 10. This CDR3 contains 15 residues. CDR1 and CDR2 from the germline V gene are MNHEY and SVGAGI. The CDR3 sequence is CASRDWTGWDEKLFF. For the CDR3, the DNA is TGTGCCAGCAGAGACTGGACAGGATGGGATGAAAAACTGTTTTTT.

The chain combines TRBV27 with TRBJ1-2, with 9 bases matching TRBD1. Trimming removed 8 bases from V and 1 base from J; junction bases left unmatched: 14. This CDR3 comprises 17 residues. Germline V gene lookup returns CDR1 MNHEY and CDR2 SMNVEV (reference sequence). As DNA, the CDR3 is TGTGCCAGCCCAACCGCCTCCGGGACAGGGAATAACTATGGCTACACCTTC. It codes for CASPTASGTGNNYGYTF.

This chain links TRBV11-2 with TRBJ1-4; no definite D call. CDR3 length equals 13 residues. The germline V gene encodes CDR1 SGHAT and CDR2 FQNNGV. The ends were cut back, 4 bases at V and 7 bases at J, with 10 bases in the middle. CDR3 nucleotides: TGTGCCAGCAGCTCCTACAGATTTGAAAAACTGTTTTTT. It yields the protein CASSSYRFEKLFF.

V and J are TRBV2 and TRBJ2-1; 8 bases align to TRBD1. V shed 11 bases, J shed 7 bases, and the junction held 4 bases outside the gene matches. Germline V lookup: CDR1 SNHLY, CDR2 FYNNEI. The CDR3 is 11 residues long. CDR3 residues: CAYRDRNEQFF. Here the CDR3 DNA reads TGTGCCTACCGGGACAGGAATGAGCAGTTCTTC.

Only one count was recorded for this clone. The CDR3 DNA reads as TGTGCCAGCAGCTTAACCTGGGACTCCGTGGAGACCCAGTACTTC. It specifies CASSLTWDSVETQYF. The V call is TRBV7-2, the J call TRBJ2-5; D is perhaps TRBD2 (6 bases). Per germline, CDR1 SGHTA and CDR2 FQGNSA. This CDR3 is 15 amino acids long. The V end was cut by 2 bases, the J end by 5 bases, with 15 bases between.

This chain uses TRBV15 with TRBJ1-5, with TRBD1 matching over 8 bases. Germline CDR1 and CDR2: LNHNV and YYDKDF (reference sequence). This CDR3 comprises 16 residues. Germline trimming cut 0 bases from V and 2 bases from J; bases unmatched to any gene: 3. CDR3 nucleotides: TGTGCCACCAGCAGAGAGACGGACAGGGGCAATCAGCCCCAGCATTTT. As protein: CATSRETDRGNQPQHF.

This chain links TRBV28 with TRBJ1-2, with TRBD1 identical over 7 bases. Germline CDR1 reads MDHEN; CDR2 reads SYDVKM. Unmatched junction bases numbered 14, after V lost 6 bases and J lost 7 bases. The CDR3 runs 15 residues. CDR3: CASRASGQRHSGYTF. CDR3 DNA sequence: TGTGCCAGCAGGGCCTCGGGACAGAGACACTCTGGCTACACCTTC.

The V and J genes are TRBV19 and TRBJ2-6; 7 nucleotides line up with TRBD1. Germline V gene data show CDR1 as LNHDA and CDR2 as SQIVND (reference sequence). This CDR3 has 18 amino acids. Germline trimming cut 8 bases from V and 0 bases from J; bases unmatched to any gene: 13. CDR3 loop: CASRAQQGRTSGANVLTF. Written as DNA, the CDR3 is TGTGCCAGTCGGGCCCAACAGGGGCGGACCTCTGGGGCCAACGTCCTGACTTTC. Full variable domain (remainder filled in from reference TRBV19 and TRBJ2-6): DGGITQSPKYLFRKEGQNVTLSCEQNLNHDAMYWYRQDPGQGLRLIYYSQIVNDFQKGDIAEGYSVSREKKESFPLTVTSAQKNPTAFYLCASRAQQGRTSGANVLTFGAGSRLTVL.

The CDR3 sequence: CASSFAGGTGYNEQFF. DNA for the CDR3: TGTGCCAGCAGTTTCGCGGGGGGAACTGGGTACAATGAGCAGTTCTTC. V is TRBV28 and J is TRBJ2-1, with 8 bases identical to TRBD2. The germline V gene has CDR1 MDHEN and CDR2 SYDVKM. The CDR3 is made up of 16 amino acids. V lost 3 bases to trimming and J lost 4 bases; unmatched junction nucleotides: 8.

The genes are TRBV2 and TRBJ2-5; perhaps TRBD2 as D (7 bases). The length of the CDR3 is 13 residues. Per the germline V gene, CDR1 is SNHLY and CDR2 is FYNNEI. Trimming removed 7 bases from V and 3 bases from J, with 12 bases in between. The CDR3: CASNGGHEETQYF. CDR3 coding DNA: TGTGCCAGCAACGGGGGGCATGAAGAGACCCAGTACTTC.

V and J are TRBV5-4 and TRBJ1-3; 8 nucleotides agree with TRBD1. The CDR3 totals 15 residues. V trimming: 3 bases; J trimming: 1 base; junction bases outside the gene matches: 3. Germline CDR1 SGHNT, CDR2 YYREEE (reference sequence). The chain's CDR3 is CASSSTGGSGNTIYF. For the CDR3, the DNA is TGTGCCAGCAGCTCCACAGGGGGGTCTGGAAACACCATATATTTT.

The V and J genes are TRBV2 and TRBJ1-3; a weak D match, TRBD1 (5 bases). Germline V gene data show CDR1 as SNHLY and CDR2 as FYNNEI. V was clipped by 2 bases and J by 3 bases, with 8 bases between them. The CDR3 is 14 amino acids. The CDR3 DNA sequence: TGTGCCAGCAGTGAACTACAGGTTGGAAACACCATATATTTT. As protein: CASSELQVGNTIYF.

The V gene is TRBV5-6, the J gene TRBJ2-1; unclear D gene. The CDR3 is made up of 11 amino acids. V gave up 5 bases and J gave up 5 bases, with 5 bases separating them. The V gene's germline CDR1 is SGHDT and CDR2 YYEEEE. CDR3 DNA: TGTGCCAGCAGTGCGAACAATGAGCAGTTCTTC. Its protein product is CASSANNEQFF.

This chain's CDR3 is CASSLAADNSPLHF. The CDR3 DNA follows: TGCGCCAGCAGCTTGGCGGCGGATAATTCACCCCTCCACTTT. This chain links TRBV5-1 with TRBJ1-6; no definite D call. Per the germline V gene, CDR1 is SGHRS and CDR2 is YFSETQ. The CDR3 is 14 residues long. V was shortened by 0 bases and J by 5 bases, with 6 bases between the two germline ends.

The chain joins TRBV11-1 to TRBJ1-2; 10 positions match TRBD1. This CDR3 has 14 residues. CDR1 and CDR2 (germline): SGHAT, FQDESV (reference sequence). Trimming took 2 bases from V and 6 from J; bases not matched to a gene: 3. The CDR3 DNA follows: TGTGCCAGCAGCTTATTTGGGACAGGGGATGGCTACACCTTC. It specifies CASSLFGTGDGYTF.

Here the CDR3 reads CASSEGTAFYSNQPQHF. The CDR3 nucleotides read TGTGCCAGCAGTGAAGGCACAGCCTTTTATAGCAATCAGCCCCAGCATTTT. The chain uses TRBV6-1 and TRBJ1-5, with D unclear. The V gene's germline CDR1 is MNHNS and CDR2 SASEGT. The germline V and J ends were trimmed by 1 base and 0 bases, with 13 bases remaining between them. The CDR3 is 17 amino acids.

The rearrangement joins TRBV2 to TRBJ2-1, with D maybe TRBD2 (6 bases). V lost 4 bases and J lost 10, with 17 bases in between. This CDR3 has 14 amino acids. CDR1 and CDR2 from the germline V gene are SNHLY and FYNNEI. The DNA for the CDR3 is TGTGCCAGCAGTGTAGCGGCTCTTTCGGGGGAGCAGTTCTTC. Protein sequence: CASSVAALSGEQFF.

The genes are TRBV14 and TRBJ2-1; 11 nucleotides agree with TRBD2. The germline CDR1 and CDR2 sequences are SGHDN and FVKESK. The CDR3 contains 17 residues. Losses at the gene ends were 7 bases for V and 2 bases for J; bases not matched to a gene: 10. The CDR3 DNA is TGTGCCAGCACCAAAGGGGCTAGCGGGGGGACCTACAATGAGCAGTTCTTC. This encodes CASTKGASGGTYNEQFF.

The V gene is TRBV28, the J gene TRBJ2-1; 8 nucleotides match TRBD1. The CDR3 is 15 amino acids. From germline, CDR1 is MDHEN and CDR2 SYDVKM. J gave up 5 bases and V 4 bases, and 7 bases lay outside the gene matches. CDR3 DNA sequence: TGTGCCAGCAGTTGGGCGGGGACAGGCGACAATGAGCAGTTCTTC. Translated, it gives CASSWAGTGDNEQFF.

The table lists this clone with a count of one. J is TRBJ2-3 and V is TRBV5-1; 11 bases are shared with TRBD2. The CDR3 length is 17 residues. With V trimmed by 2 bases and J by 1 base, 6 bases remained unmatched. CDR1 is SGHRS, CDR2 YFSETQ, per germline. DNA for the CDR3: TGCGCCAGCAGCTTAGAACTAGCGGGGGTTGGCACAGATACGCAGTATTTT. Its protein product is CASSLELAGVGTDTQYF.

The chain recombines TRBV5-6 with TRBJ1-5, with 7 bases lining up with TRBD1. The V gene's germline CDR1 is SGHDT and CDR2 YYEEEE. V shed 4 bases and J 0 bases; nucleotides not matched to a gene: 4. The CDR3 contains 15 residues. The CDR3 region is CASSKGQYSNQPQHF. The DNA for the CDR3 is TGTGCCAGCAGCAAGGGACAGTATAGCAATCAGCCCCAGCATTTT.

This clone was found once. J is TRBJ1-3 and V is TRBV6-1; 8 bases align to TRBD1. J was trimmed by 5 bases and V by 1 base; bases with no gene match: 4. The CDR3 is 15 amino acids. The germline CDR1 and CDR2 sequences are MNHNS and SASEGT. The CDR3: CASSEVDRVRNTIYF. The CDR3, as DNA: TGTGCCAGCAGTGAAGTGGACAGGGTTAGAAACACCATATATTTT.

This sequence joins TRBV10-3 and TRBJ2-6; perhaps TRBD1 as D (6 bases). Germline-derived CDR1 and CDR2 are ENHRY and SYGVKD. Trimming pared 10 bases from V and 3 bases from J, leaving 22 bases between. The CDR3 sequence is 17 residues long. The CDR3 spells CATEWGQGVSGANVLTF. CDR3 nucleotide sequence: TGTGCCACCGAGTGGGGGCAGGGTGTAAGTGGGGCCAACGTCCTGACTTTC.

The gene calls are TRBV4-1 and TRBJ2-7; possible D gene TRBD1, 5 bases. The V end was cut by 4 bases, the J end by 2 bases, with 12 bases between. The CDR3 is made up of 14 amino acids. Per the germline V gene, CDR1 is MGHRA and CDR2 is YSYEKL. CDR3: CASSPPTGTYEQYF. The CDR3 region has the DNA TGCGCCAGCAGCCCGCCCACAGGAACCTACGAGCAGTACTTC.

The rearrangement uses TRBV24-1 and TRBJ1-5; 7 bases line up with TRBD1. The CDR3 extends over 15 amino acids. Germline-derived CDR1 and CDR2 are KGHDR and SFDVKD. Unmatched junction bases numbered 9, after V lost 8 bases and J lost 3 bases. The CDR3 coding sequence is TGTGCCACCATCTCCGGGACAGACCACAATCAGCCCCAGCATTTT. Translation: CATISGTDHNQPQHF.